This paragraph reports one T cell receptor beta chain. The data originate from a study of T cell changes during pregnancy in multiple sclerosis. Profiling relied on immunoSEQ multiplex PCR, and the TCRdb table lists in-frame clones only, not all of them. The data contain some 80,000 clones, 90% to 95% of them seen just once; the ten biggest clones take up over 0.12%. The clonotype originates from a female donor with multiple sclerosis, enrolled in a pregnancy study. The sequencing used CD4+ T cells from peripheral blood mononuclear cells, collected after pregnancy.

Here the CDR3 reads CASSGPPGATYGYTF. The CDR3 DNA reads TGTGCCAGCAGCGGTCCGCCAGGGGCGACCTATGGCTACACCTTC. This rearrangement joins TRBV9 to TRBJ1-2, with a weak D call TRBD1 (6 bases). This CDR3 is 15 amino acids long. Germline CDR1 reads SGDLS; CDR2 reads YYNGEE. V was trimmed by 3 bases and J by 4 bases, leaving 16 bases between them.